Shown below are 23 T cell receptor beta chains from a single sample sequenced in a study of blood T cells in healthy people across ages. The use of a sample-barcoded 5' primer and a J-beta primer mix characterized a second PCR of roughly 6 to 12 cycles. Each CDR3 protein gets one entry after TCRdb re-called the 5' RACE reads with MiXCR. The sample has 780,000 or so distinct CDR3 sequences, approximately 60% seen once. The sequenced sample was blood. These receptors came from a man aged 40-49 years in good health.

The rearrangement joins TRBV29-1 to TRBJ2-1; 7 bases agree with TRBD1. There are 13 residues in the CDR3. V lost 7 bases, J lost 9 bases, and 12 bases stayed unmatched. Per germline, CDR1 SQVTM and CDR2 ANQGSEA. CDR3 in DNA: TGCAGCGCCGCCTTGACAGGGCTAGGTGAGCAGTTCTTC. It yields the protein CSAALTGLGEQFF.

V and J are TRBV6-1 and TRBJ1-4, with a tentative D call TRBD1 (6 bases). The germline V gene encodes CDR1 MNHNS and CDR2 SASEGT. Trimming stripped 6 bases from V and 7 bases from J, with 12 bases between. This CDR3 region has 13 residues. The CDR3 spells CASRETGSEKLFF. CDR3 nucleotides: TGTGCCAGCAGGGAAACAGGGTCTGAAAAACTGTTTTTT.

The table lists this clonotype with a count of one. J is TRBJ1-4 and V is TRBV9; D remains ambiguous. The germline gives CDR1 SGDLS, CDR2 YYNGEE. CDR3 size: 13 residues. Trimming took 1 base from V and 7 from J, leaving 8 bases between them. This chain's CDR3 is CASSVLDGEKLFF. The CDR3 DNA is TGTGCCAGCAGCGTACTGGATGGTGAAAAACTGTTTTTT.

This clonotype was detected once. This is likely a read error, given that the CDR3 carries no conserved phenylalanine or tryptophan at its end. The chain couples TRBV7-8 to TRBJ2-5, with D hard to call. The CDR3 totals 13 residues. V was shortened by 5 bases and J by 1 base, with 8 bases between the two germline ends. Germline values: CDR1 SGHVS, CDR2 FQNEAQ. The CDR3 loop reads CASSLELQETQYS. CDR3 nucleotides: TGTGCCAGCAGCCTCGAACTCCAAGAGACCCAGTACTCC.

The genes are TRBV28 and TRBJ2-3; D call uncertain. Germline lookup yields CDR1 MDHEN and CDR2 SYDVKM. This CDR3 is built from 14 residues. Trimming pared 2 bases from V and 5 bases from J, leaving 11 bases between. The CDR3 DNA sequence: TGTGCCAGCAGTTTAACGGGCCTGGGAGATACGCAGTATTTT. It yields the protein CASSLTGLGDTQYF. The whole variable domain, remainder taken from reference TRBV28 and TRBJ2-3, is DVKVTQSSRYLVKRTGEKVFLECVQDMDHENMFWYRQDPGLGLRLIYFSYDVKMKEKGDIPEGYSVSREKKERFSLILESASTNQTSMYLCASSLTGLGDTQYFGPGTRLTVL.

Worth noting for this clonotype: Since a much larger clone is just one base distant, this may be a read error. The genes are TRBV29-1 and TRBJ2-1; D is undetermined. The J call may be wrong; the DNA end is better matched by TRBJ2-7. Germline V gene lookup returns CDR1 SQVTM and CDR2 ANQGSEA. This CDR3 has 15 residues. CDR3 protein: CSVDLSLVSYNEQYF. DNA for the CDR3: TGCAGCGTTGATCTCTCTCTAGTGTCCTACAATGAGCAGTACTTC.

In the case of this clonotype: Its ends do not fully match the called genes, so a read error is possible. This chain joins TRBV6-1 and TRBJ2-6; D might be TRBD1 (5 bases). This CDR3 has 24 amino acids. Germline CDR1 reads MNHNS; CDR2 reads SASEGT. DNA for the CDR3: TGTGCCAGCAGAGAAGCAGCAGTTAACCTAGGAGTCGACAGCCGCATTGGTGGGGCCAACGTCCTGACTTTC. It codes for CASREAAVNLGVDSRIGGANVLTF.

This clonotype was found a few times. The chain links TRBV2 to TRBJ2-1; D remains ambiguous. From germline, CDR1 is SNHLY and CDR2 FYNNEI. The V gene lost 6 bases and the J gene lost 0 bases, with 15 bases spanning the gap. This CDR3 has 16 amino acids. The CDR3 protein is CASSEDPVGSYNEQFF. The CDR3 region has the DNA TGTGCCAGCAGCGAGGACCCTGTCGGCTCCTACAATGAGCAGTTCTTC.

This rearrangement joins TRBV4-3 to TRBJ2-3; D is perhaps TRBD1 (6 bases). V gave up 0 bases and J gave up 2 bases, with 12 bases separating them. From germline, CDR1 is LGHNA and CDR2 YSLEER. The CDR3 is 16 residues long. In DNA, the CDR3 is TGCGCCAGCAGCCAAGATCAGGGGTCTCTCACAGATACGCAGTATTTT. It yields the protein CASSQDQGSLTDTQYF.

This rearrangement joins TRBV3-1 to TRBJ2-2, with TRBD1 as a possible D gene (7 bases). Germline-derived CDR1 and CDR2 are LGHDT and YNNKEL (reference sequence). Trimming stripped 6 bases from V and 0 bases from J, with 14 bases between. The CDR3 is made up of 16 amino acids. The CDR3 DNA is TGTGCCAGCAGACCTACAGGGGAGGCGAACACCGGGGAGCTGTTTTTT. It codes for CASRPTGEANTGELFF.

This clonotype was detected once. The CDR3 sequence is CSAREGREEKLFF. For the CDR3, the DNA is TGCAGTGCTAGAGAGGGACGAGAGGAAAAACTGTTTTTT. V and J are TRBV20-1 and TRBJ1-4, with a possible D match to TRBD1 (5 bases). V lost 0 bases and J lost 8, with 10 bases in between. The CDR3 is 13 residues long. Per the germline V gene, CDR1 is DFQATT and CDR2 is SNEGSKA (reference sequence).

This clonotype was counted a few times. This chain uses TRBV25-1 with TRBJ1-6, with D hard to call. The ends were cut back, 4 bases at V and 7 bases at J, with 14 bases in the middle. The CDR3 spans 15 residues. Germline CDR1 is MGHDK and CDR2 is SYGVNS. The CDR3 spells CASSASGSWNSPLHF. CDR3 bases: TGTGCCAGCAGTGCCTCGGGGAGTTGGAATTCACCCCTCCACTTT. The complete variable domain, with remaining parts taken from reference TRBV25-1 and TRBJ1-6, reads EADIYQTPRYLVIGTGKKITLECSQTMGHDKMYWYQQDPGMELHLIHYSYGVNSTEKGDLSSESTVSRIRTEHFPLTLESARPSHTSQYLCASSASGSWNSPLHFGNGTRLTVT.

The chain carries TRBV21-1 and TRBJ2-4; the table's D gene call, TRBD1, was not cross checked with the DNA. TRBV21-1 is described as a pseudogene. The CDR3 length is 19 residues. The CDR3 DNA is TGTGCCAGCAGCAAGCTTGACCGTGGGACAGACCTAGCCAAAAACATTCAGTACTTC. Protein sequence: CASSKLDRGTDLAKNIQYF.

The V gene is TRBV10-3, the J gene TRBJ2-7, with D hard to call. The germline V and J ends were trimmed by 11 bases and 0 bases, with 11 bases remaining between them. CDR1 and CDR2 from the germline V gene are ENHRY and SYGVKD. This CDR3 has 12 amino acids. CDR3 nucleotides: TGTGCCGCCTTCTCGAGCTCCTACGAGCAGTACTTC. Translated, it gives CAAFSSSYEQYF.

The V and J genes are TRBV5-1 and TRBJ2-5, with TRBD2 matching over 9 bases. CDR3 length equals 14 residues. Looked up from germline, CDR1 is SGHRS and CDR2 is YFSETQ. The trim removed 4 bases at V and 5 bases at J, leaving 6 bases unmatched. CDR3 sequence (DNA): TGCGCCAGCAGCGCGACTAGCGGCATCGAGACCCAGTACTTC. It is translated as CASSATSGIETQYF.

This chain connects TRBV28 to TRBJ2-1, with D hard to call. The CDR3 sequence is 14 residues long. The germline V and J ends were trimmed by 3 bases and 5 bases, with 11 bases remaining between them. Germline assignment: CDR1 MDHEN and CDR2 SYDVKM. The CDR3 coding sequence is TGTGCCAGCAGTTTGGAGACAATGAACAATGAGCAGTTCTTC. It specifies CASSLETMNNEQFF. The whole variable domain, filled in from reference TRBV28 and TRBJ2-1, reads DVKVTQSSRYLVKRTGEKVFLECVQDMDHENMFWYRQDPGLGLRLIYFSYDVKMKEKGDIPEGYSVSREKKERFSLILESASTNQTSMYLCASSLETMNNEQFFGPGTRLTVL.

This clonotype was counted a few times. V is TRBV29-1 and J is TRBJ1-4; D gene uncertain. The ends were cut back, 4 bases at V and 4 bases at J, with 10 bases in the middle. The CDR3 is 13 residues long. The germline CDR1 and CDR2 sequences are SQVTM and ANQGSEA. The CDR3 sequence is CSVGPRLNEKLFF. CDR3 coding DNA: TGCAGCGTTGGACCGCGGCTTAATGAAAAACTGTTTTTT. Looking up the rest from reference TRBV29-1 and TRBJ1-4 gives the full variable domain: SAVISQKPSRDICQRGTSLTIQCQVDSQVTMMFWYRQQPGQSLTLIATANQGSEATYESGFVIDKFPISRPNLTFSTLTVSNMSPEDSSIYLCSVGPRLNEKLFFGSGTQLSVL.

Here the CDR3 reads CSARGSTGLWDEQFF. CDR3 nucleotide sequence: TGCAGTGCTAGAGGCTCGACAGGGTTATGGGATGAGCAGTTCTTC. The chain uses TRBV20-1 and TRBJ2-1; 7 bases agree with TRBD1. The CDR3 length is 15 residues. In germline, CDR1 is DFQATT, CDR2 SNEGSKA (reference sequence). V dropped 1 base and J dropped 8; count of bases not matched to a gene: 11.

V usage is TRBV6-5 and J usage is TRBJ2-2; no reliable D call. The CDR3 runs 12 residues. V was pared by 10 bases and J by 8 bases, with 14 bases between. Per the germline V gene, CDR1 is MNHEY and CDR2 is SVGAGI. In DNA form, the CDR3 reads TGTGCCACCTCTATCAGGTTTGGGGAGCTGTTTTTT. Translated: CATSIRFGELFF.

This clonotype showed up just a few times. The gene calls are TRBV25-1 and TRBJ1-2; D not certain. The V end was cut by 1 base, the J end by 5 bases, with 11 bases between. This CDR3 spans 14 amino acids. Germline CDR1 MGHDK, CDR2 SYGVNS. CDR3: CASSESPTQYGYTF. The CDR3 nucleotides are TGTGCCAGCAGTGAATCGCCGACGCAGTATGGCTACACCTTC.

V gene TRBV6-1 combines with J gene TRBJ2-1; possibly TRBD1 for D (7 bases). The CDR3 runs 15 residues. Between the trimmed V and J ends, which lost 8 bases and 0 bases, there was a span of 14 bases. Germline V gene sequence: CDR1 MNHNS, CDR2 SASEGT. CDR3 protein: CASSGGFSSYNEQFF. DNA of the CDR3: TGTGCCAGCTCAGGGGGGTTTAGCTCCTACAATGAGCAGTTCTTC.

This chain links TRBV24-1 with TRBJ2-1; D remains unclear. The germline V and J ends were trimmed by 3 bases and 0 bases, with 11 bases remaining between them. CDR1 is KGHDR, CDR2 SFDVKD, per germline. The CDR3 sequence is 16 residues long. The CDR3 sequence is CATSDPLTNSYNEQFF. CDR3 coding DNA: TGTGCCACCAGTGATCCCTTAACAAACTCCTACAATGAGCAGTTCTTC.

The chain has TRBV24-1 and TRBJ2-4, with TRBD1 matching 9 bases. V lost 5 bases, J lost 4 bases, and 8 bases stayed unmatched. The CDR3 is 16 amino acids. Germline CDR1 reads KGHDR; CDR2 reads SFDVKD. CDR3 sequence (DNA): TGTGCCACCAGTGTTCCGGGACAGGGATCTAAAAACATTCAGTACTTC. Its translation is CATSVPGQGSKNIQYF.